The present T cell receptor (beta chain) was sequenced within a study of shared clonotypes between healthy human individuals. The assay was immunoSEQ multiplex PCR, and TCRdb's table has in-frame clones only and misses some. Of millions of clones in the sample, approximately 94% were seen once. This clone has only one observation. Sample: naive CD4+ T cells sorted from blood. Subset given: CD45RA+ positively selected. This TCR was sampled from a man younger than 35 in good health.

The CDR3 DNA reads as TGTGCCAGCTCACCAGCCCTCGGGGGAGAGCAGTTCTTC. Translating gives CASSPALGGEQFF. V and J are TRBV18 and TRBJ2-1; possible D gene TRBD2, 6 bases. Trimming left V 2 bases short and J 10 bases short, with 12 bases between. CDR1 is KGHSH, CDR2 LQKENI, per germline. CDR3 length: 13 residues.